This paragraph covers one T cell receptor (beta chain) sequence. This CDR3 has 20 residues. These data come from a study of blood T cell repertoires in COVID-19. Study background: The cDNA or gDNA used as material had been derived from T cells, B-cell-depleted T cells, or PBMCs.

Data came from immunoSEQ multiplex PCR; TCRdb stores just in-frame clones and leaves some out. The table shows 150,000 to 200,000 clones, with 85% to 90% occurring only once. V gene TRBV21-1 combines with J gene TRBJ1-5; the D call in the table, TRBD1, was not verified against the DNA. TRBV21-1 is a pseudogene segment. The TCR comes from a woman aged 70-85 years with COVID-19, enrolled during active disease. Sequenced: peripheral blood. The CDR3 loop reads CASSTARQGTSYGGNQPQHF. The CDR3 nucleotides are TGTGCCAGCAGCACAGCCAGACAGGGGACGAGTTATGGAGGCAATCAGCCCCAGCATTTT.